The 13 T cell receptor beta chains below were found in one sample sequenced in a study of shared clonotypes between healthy human individuals. Produced via immunoSEQ multiplex PCR; TCRdb's table is partial and in-frame only. The sample comprises hundreds of thousands of clones, about 76% of which are singletons, and over 10% rests with the top ten. Sample: PBMCs. The source is a woman aged 40 to 49 in good health. Some clones in this sample may be carry-over from other donors' samples.

This clone appeared a few times. The V and J genes are TRBV11-2 and TRBJ2-5; D remains ambiguous. The germline V gene encodes CDR1 SGHAT and CDR2 FQNNGV. V lost 0 bases to trimming and J lost 4 bases, with 12 bases between them. The CDR3 loop spans 15 amino acids. The CDR3 bases are TGTGCCAGCAGCTTAGATTATGGGCCGTCAGAGACCCAGTACTTC. Protein sequence: CASSLDYGPSETQYF.

The genes are TRBV7-2 and TRBJ2-4; either TRBD1 or TRBD2 may fit D (5 bases each). This CDR3 has 17 amino acids. The V gene lost 3 bases and the J gene lost 0 bases, with 15 bases spanning the gap. Germline V gives CDR1 SGHTA, CDR2 FQGNSA. The DNA for the CDR3 is TGTGCCAGCAGCTTGGTTCCCTCGGGGCTAGCCAAAAACATTCAGTACTTC. Residues: CASSLVPSGLAKNIQYF.

This chain links TRBV28 with TRBJ2-1, with TRBD2 matching 13 bases. The CDR3 length is 17 residues. Germline V gene data show CDR1 as MDHEN and CDR2 as SYDVKM. V was pared by 10 bases and J by 5 bases, with 14 bases of the junction left unmatched. CDR3 DNA sequence: TGTGCCACCGTAACTAGCGGGAGGGCCGGGAAAAACAATGAGCAGTTCTTC. Translating it yields CATVTSGRAGKNNEQFF.

This clone was detected a few times. The rearrangement joins TRBV19 to TRBJ1-2; a possible D gene is TRBD1 (6 bases). Germline loops: CDR1 LNHDA, CDR2 SQIVND (reference sequence). CDR3 size: 14 residues. Trimming pared 1 base from V and 5 bases from J, leaving 11 bases between. The DNA for the CDR3 is TGTGCCAGTAGTATAGGGACAGCGTTATATGGCTACACCTTC. Translating it yields CASSIGTALYGYTF.

The V and J genes are TRBV9 and TRBJ2-5; D not resolved. Germline loops: CDR1 SGDLS, CDR2 YYNGEE. This CDR3 region has 15 residues. V was clipped by 0 bases and J by 4 bases, with 13 bases between them. The CDR3 loop reads CASSVGSRFLETQYF. DNA of the CDR3: TGTGCCAGCAGCGTAGGCTCGAGGTTTCTAGAGACCCAGTACTTC.

A single count supports this clone. The V and J genes are TRBV7-8 and TRBJ1-1; D not certain. Germline V lookup: CDR1 SGHVS, CDR2 FQNEAQ. Trimming left V 3 bases short and J 6 bases short, with 11 bases between. This CDR3 has 13 amino acids. The CDR3: CASSFRVLSEAFF. CDR3 DNA sequence: TGTGCCAGCAGCTTCCGGGTACTCTCTGAAGCTTTCTTT. Variable domain in full (rest from reference TRBV7-8 and TRBJ1-1): GAGVSQSPRYKVAKRGQDVALRCDPISGHVSLFWYQQALGQGPEFLTYFQNEAQLDKSGLPSDRFFAERPEGSVSTLKIQRTQQEDSAVYLCASSFRVLSEAFFGQGTRLTVV.

The rearrangement links TRBV7-9 to TRBJ2-7; the match to TRBD2 covers 9 bases. Germline V gene lookup returns CDR1 SEHNR and CDR2 FQNEAQ (reference sequence). V shed 5 bases, J shed 4 bases, and the junction held 6 bases outside the gene matches. The CDR3 length is 14 residues. The CDR3 sequence: CASSDSGRIYEQYF. DNA of the CDR3: TGTGCCAGCAGCGACAGCGGGAGGATATACGAGCAGTACTTC.

The J gene is TRBJ2-5, the V gene TRBV7-6; no definite D call. The CDR3 covers 16 residues. V lost 4 bases and J lost 0, with 15 bases in between. CDR1 SGHVS and CDR2 FNYEAQ come from the germline V gene. The CDR3, as DNA: TGTGCCAGCAGCTCTAAGATAGTGATGAACCAAGAGACCCAGTACTTC. Translating gives CASSSKIVMNQETQYF.

As regards this clone: The germline gene is not matched at one end of the junction; a read error may be the cause. V usage is TRBV7-7 and J usage is TRBJ2-5; 9 nucleotides line up with TRBD1. The germline CDR1 and CDR2 sequences are SSHAT and FNYEAQ (reference sequence). The CDR3 consists of 13 residues. CDR3 loop: CASSSGTGETQYF. CDR3 DNA: TGTGCTAGCAGCTCCGGGACAGGGGAGACCCAGTACTTC.

The CDR3 is CASLQLRSYTDTQYF. The CDR3, as DNA: TGTGCCAGCCTGCAATTGCGGAGTTACACAGATACGCAGTATTTT. This chain connects TRBV6-4 to TRBJ2-3, with D unresolved. This CDR3 is built from 15 residues. V shed 8 bases and J shed 2 bases, with 17 bases lying between them. Germline assignment: CDR1 MRHNA and CDR2 SNTAGT.

The chain couples TRBV9 to TRBJ2-2; D is ambiguous. CDR1 is SGDLS, CDR2 YYNGEE, per germline. V dropped 0 bases and J dropped 6 bases, with 0 bases sitting between them. The CDR3 has 11 residues. The CDR3 DNA reads as TGTGCCAGCAGCGTAGCCGGGGAGCTGTTTTTT. Translation: CASSVAGELFF.

The chain is built from TRBV6-5 and TRBJ2-2; no definite D call. The ends were cut back, 6 bases at V and 6 bases at J, with 5 bases in the middle. The germline CDR1 and CDR2 sequences are MNHEY and SVGAGI. The CDR3 has 11 residues. CDR3 nucleotide sequence: TGTGCCAGCAGCACGGCCGGGGAGCTGTTTTTT. This codes for CASSTAGELFF.

The chain has TRBV19 and TRBJ2-7; D uncertain. The CDR3 sequence is 13 residues long. Germline V lookup: CDR1 LNHDA, CDR2 SQIVND (reference sequence). V lost 0 bases and J lost 4, with 7 bases in between. This CDR3 is CASSIDRGYEQYF. The CDR3 nucleotides read TGTGCCAGTAGTATAGATCGTGGGTACGAGCAGTACTTC.